This entry describes one T cell receptor beta chain. Antigen: not known. Vbeta (60) and Jbeta (13) primers were used in the PCR. Generated by immunoSEQ multiplex PCR, the TCRdb table keeps only in-frame clones and is missing some. Here the sample spans 200,000 or so clones, almost 85% being singletons. This specimen belongs to a study of cytomegalovirus exposure and HLA in healthy donors. Study-level points and caveats: Reports described diagnosis of cytomegalovirus status by the classifier as highly specific and sensitive. HLA allele associations emerged for roughly 16,000 TCR beta sequences in a later analysis, at 0.05 false discovery rate. According to the study, 160 or so TCR beta chains were cytomegalovirus-associated. The authors judged a highly shared variant cluster likely a sequencing artifact.

CDR3 length: 16 amino acids. Germline V gene lookup returns CDR1 MNHEY and CDR2 SMNVEV (reference sequence). The V end was cut by 5 bases, the J end by 0 bases, with 13 bases between. The clonotype originates from a boy between 10 and 17 years old in good health and CMV-seronegative. Sequencing was performed on PBMCs. The V gene is TRBV27, the J gene TRBJ1-4; D is possibly TRBD1 (5 bases). CDR3 sequence: CASSRLQGTTNEKLFF. The CDR3 nucleotides read TGTGCCAGCAGTCGCCTCCAGGGTACAACTAATGAAAAACTGTTTTTT.